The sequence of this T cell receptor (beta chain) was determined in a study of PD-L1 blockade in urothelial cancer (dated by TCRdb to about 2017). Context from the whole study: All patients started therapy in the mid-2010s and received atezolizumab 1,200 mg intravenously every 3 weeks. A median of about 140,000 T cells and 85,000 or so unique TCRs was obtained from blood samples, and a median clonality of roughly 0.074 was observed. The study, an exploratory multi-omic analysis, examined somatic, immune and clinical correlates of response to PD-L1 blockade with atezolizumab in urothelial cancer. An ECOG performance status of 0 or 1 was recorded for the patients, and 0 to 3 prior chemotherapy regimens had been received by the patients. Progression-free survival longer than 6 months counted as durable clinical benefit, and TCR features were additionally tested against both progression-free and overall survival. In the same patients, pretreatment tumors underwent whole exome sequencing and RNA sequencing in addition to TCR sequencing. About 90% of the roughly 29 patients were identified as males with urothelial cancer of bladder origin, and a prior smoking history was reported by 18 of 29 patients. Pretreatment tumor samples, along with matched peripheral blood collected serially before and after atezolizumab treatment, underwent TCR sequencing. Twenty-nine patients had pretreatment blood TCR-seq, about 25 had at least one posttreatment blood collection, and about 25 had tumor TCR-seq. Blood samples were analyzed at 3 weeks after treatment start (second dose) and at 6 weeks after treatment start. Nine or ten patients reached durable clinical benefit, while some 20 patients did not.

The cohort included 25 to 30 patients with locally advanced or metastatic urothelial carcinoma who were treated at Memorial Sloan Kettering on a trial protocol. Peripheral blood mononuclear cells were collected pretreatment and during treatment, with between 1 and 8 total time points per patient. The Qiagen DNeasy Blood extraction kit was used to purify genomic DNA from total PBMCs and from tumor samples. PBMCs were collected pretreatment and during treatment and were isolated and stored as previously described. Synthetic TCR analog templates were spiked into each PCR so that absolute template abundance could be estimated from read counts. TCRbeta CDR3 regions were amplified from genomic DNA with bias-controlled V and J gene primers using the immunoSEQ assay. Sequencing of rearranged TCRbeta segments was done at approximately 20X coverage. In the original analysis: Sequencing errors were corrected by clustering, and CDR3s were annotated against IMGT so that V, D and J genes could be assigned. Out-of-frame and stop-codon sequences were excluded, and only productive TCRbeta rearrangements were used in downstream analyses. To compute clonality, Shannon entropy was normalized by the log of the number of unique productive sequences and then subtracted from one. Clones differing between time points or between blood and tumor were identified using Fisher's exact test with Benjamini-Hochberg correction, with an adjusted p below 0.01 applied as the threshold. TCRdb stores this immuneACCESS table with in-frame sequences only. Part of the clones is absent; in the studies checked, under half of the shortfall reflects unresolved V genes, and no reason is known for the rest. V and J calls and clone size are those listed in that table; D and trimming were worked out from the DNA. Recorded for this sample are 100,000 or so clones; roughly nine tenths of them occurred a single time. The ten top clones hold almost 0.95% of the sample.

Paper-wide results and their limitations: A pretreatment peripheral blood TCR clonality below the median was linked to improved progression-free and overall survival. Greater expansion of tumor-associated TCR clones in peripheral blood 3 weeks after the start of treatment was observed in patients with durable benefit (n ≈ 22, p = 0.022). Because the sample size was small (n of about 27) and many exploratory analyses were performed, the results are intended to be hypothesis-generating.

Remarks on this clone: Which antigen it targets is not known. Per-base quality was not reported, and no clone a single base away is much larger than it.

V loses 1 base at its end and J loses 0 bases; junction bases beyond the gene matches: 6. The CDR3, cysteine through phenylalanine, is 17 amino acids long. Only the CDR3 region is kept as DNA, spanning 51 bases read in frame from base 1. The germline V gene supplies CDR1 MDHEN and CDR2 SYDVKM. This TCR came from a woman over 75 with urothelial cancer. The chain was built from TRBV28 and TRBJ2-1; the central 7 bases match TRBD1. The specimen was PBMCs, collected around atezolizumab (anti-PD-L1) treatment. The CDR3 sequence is CASSLLQGIRSYNEQFF. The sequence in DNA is TGTGCCAGCAGTTTATTACAGGGGATCCGCTCCTACAATGAGCAGTTCTTC.